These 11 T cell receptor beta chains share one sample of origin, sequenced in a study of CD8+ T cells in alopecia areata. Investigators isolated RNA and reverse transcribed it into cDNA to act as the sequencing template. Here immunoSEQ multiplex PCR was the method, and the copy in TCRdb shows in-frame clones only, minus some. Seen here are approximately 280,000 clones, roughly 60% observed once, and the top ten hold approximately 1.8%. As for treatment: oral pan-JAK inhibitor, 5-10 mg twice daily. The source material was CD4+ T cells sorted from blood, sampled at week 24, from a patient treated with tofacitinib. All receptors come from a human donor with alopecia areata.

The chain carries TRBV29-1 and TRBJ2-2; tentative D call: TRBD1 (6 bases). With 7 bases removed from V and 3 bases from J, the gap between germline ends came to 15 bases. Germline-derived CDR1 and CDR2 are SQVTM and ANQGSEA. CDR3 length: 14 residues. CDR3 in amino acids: CSAQGGTYTGELFF. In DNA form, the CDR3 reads TGCAGCGCACAGGGCGGCACCTACACCGGGGAGCTGTTTTTT.

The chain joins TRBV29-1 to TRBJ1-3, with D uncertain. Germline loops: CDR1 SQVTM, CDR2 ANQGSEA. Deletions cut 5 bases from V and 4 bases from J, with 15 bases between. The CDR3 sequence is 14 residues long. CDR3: CSVCTTVGGNTIYF. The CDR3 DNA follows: TGCAGCGTTTGCACAACGGTAGGCGGAAACACCATATATTTT.

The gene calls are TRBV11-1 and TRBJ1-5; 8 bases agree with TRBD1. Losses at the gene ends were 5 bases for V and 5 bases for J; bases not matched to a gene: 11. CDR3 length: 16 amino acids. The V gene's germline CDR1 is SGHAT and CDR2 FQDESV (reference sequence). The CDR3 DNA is TGTGCCAGCAGCGGTCCCCGGGACAGGAAGTATCAGCCCCAGCATTTT. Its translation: CASSGPRDRKYQPQHF.

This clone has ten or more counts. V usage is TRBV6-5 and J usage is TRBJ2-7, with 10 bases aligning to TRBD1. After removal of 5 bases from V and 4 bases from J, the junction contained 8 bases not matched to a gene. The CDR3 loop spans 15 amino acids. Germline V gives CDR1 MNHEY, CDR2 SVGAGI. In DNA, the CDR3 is TGTGCCAGCAGTACGGAGGGACAGGGGATTTACGAGCAGTACTTC. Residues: CASSTEGQGIYEQYF.

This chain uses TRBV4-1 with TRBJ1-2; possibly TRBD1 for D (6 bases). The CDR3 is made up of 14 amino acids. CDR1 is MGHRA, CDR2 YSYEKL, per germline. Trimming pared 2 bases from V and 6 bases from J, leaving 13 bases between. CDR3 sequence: CASSQRAQGDGYTF. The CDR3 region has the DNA TGCGCCAGCAGCCAACGAGCACAGGGAGATGGCTACACCTTC.

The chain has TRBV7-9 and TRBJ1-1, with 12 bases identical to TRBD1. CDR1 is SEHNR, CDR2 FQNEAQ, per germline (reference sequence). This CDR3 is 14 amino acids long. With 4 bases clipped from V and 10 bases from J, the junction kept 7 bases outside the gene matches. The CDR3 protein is CASSSPGQGAVAFF. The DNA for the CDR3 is TGTGCCAGCAGCTCACCGGGACAGGGGGCCGTAGCTTTCTTT.

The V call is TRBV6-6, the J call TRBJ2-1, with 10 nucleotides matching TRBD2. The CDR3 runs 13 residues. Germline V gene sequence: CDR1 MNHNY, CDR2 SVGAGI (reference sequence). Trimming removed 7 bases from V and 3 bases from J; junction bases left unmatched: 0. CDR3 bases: TGTGCCAGCACTAGCGGGAGCTACAATGAGCAGTTCTTC. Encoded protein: CASTSGSYNEQFF.

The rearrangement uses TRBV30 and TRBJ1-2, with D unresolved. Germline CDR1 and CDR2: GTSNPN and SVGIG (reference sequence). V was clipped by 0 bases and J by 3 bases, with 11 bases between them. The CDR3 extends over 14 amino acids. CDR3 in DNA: TGTGCCTGGAGTGTCCGCCGGGCTTACTATGGCTACACCTTC. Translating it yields CAWSVRRAYYGYTF.

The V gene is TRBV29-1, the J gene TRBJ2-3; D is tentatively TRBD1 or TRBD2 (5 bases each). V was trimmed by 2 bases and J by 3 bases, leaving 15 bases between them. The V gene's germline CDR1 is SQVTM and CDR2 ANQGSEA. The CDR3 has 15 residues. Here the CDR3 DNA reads TGCAGCGTTGAAAAAAACGGATGGGGGACAGATACGCAGTATTTT. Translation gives CSVEKNGWGTDTQYF.

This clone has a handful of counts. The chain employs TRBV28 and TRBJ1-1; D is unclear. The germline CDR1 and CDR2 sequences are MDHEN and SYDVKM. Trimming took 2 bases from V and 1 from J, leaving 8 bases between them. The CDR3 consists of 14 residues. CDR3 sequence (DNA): TGTGCCAGCAGTTTAGTTGCTCAGAACACTGAAGCTTTCTTT. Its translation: CASSLVAQNTEAFF.

The CDR3 is CASSEFGISGTEAFF. CDR3 DNA sequence: TGTGCCAGCAGTGAATTTGGGATAAGTGGCACTGAAGCTTTCTTT. The V gene is TRBV2, the J gene TRBJ1-1; D gene uncertain. The germline gives CDR1 SNHLY, CDR2 FYNNEI. The V end lost 2 bases, the J end lost 4 bases, and 14 bases lay between the germline ends. This CDR3 contains 15 residues.